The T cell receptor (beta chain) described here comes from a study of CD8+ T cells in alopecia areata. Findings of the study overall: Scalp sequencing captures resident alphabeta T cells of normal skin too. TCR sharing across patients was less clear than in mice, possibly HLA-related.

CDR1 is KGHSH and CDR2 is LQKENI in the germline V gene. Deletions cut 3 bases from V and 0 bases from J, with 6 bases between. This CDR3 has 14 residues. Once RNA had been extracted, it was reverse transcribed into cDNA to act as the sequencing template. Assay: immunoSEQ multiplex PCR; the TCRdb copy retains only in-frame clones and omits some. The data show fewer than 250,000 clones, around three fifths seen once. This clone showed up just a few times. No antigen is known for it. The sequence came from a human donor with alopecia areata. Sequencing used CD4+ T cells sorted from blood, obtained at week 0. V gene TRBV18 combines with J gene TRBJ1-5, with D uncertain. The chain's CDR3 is CASSPSYSNQPQHF. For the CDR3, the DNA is TGTGCCAGCTCACCGTCATATAGCAATCAGCCCCAGCATTTT. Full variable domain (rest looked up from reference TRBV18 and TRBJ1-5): NAGVMQNPRHLVRRRGQEARLRCSPMKGHSHVYWYRQLPEEGLKFMVYLQKENIIDESGMPKERFSAEFPKEGPSILRIQQVVRGDSAAYFCASSPSYSNQPQHFGDGTRLSIL.